This passage covers 14 T cell receptor beta chains from one sample sequenced in a study of blood T cell repertoires in COVID-19. Generated by immunoSEQ multiplex PCR, the TCRdb table keeps only in-frame clones and is missing some. The sample has some 200,000 clones; approximately 90% are singletons. Material for sequencing was peripheral blood. The receptors were sampled from a woman aged 40 to 50 with acute or convalescent COVID-19.

The V call is TRBV11-2, the J call TRBJ1-4, with 7 bases aligning to TRBD1. CDR3 length: 15 residues. V lost 6 bases to trimming and J lost 6 bases; unmatched junction nucleotides: 10. Germline V gene sequence: CDR1 SGHAT, CDR2 FQNNGV. The CDR3 nucleotides read TGTGCCAGCAGTTTCATTGACAGGGACGATGAAAAACTGTTTTTT. Translating it yields CASSFIDRDDEKLFF.

The chain uses TRBV10-3 and TRBJ1-5, with D hard to call. The CDR3 is made up of 15 amino acids. The V gene's germline CDR1 is ENHRY and CDR2 SYGVKD. Trimming took off 2 bases at V and 6 bases at J, with 14 bases between the two ends. This CDR3 reads CAISEHAGEGQPQHF. As DNA, the CDR3 is TGTGCCATCAGTGAGCATGCAGGTGAGGGTCAGCCCCAGCATTTT.

The gene calls are TRBV3-1 (or the pseudogene TRBV3-2) and TRBJ1-2, with 7 positions matching TRBD1. The V segment lost 0 bases and the J segment 0 bases; nucleotides outside the gene matches: 4. This CDR3 is built from 16 residues. Germline CDR1 LGHDT, CDR2 YNNKEL (reference sequence). CDR3 DNA sequence: TGTGCCAGCAGCCAAGATCTCAGGGGGGCTAACTATGGCTACACCTTC. It is translated as CASSQDLRGANYGYTF.

The chain combines TRBV28 with TRBJ1-6, with D maybe TRBD1 (6 bases). Trimming removed 10 bases from V and 3 bases from J, with 13 bases in between. Germline V gene lookup returns CDR1 MDHEN and CDR2 SYDVKM. This CDR3 spans 14 amino acids. CDR3 amino acids: CATLGADYNSPLHF. In DNA, the CDR3 is TGTGCCACCTTGGGGGCAGACTATAATTCACCCCTCCACTTT.

V gene TRBV29-1 combines with J gene TRBJ1-1, with a weak D call TRBD1 (5 bases). This CDR3 has 11 amino acids. The germline V gene has CDR1 SQVTM and CDR2 ANQGSEA. V lost 6 bases, J lost 11 bases, and 16 bases lay in between. The CDR3 reads CSVQWGDKAFF. Here the CDR3 DNA reads TGCAGCGTCCAGTGGGGGGATAAGGCTTTCTTT.

The V gene is TRBV6-5, the J gene TRBJ1-5; 8 bases fit TRBD1. Unmatched junction bases numbered 11, after V lost 5 bases and J lost 8 bases. The CDR3 totals 15 residues. CDR1 MNHEY and CDR2 SVGAGI come from the germline V gene. CDR3 bases: TGTGCCAGCAGTCCCTCCCGGACAGGGCGGGAGCCCCAGCATTTT. Amino acids: CASSPSRTGREPQHF.

This chain joins TRBV5-1 and TRBJ2-1; D might be TRBD2 (6 bases). V lost 0 bases and J lost 8, with 12 bases in between. This CDR3 has 14 amino acids. The V gene's germline CDR1 is SGHRS and CDR2 YFSETQ. The CDR3 sequence is CASSLVAGNDEQFF. DNA for the CDR3: TGCGCCAGCAGCTTGGTTGCGGGGAACGATGAGCAGTTCTTC. The full variable domain, rest sourced from reference TRBV5-1 and TRBJ2-1, is KAGVTQTPRYLIKTRGQQVTLSCSPISGHRSVSWYQQTPGQGLQFLFEYFSETQRNKGNFPGRFSGRQFSNSRSEMNVSTLELGDSALYLCASSLVAGNDEQFFGPGTRLTVL.

This clone appeared once. V gene TRBV19 combines with J gene TRBJ2-1; 8 nucleotides agree with TRBD2. CDR1 and CDR2 from the germline V gene are LNHDA and SQIVND (reference sequence). V shed 5 bases and J 6 bases; nucleotides not matched to a gene: 6. The CDR3 totals 14 residues. Here the CDR3 DNA reads TGTGCCAGTAGTGGTAGCGGGGCGCTCAATGAGCAGTTCTTC. It is translated as CASSGSGALNEQFF.

This clone came up once. The gene calls are TRBV15 and TRBJ1-2, with D perhaps TRBD1 (6 bases). V shed 2 bases and J shed 8 bases, with 21 bases lying between them. From germline, CDR1 is LNHNV and CDR2 YYDKDF (reference sequence). CDR3 size: 16 residues. The CDR3 DNA sequence: TGTGCCACCAGCAGACAACGCCAGACAGGCCCCCTAGGCTACACCTTC. Translating it yields CATSRQRQTGPLGYTF.

The chain joins TRBV5-1 to TRBJ2-5; TRBD2 aligns across 13 bases. Germline trimming cut 4 bases from V and 6 bases from J; bases unmatched to any gene: 6. Germline V gene data show CDR1 as SGHRS and CDR2 as YFSETQ. The CDR3 has 15 residues. The CDR3 region has the DNA TGCGCCAGCAGCGAGACTAGCGGGGGGCCCCAGACCCAGTACTTC. Translating it yields CASSETSGGPQTQYF.

The chain has TRBV6-5 and TRBJ2-1, with 7 bases identical to TRBD2. In germline, CDR1 is MNHEY, CDR2 SVGAGI. Unmatched junction bases numbered 10, after V lost 5 bases and J lost 6 bases. The CDR3 totals 15 residues. As DNA, the CDR3 is TGTGCCAGCAGTCGCTGGGCTAGCGGTACCAATGAGCAGTTCTTC. This gives the protein CASSRWASGTNEQFF.

The CDR3 DNA follows: TGTGCCAGCAGACCACAGGGTAGCTATGGCTACACCTTC. Its translation is CASRPQGSYGYTF. This chain uses TRBV6-1 with TRBJ1-2, with D maybe TRBD1 (6 bases). Germline V gene data show CDR1 as MNHNS and CDR2 as SASEGT. With 6 bases removed from V and 4 bases from J, the gap between germline ends came to 12 bases. The CDR3 has 13 amino acids.

The chain carries TRBV18 and TRBJ1-1, with a possible D match to TRBD1 (5 bases). The germline V gene encodes CDR1 KGHSH and CDR2 LQKENI. V shed 2 bases and J shed 4 bases, with 17 bases lying between them. The CDR3 sequence is 16 residues long. The CDR3 region is CASSPGQGGSGTEAFF. The CDR3 DNA sequence: TGTGCCAGCTCACCAGGCCAGGGAGGGTCGGGCACTGAAGCTTTCTTT.

The chain combines TRBV6-5 with TRBJ1-1; TRBD1 matches at 10 bases. Germline CDR1 and CDR2: MNHEY and SVGAGI. This CDR3 has 11 residues. The trim removed 6 bases at V and 11 bases at J, leaving 3 bases unmatched. The DNA for the CDR3 is TGTGCCAGCAGGGACAGGGGGGATGCTTTCTTT. Translated: CASRDRGDAFF.